These 22 T cell receptor beta chains share one sample of origin, sequenced in a study of cytomegalovirus exposure and HLA in healthy donors. The PCR employed 60 Vbeta primers together with 13 Jbeta primers. The data were produced by immunoSEQ multiplex PCR, yet TCRdb's version contains in-frame clones alone and is incomplete. The table includes 200,000 to 250,000 clones, 70% to 90% detected once. Sample: PBMCs. The receptors were sampled from a human donor in good health.

The chain uses TRBV2 and TRBJ2-5, with a weak D call TRBD1 (6 bases). The germline V gene encodes CDR1 SNHLY and CDR2 FYNNEI. V was shortened by 6 bases and J by 1 base, with 21 bases between the two germline ends. This CDR3 has 17 amino acids. CDR3 sequence reads: CASRGTDSPMRQETQYF. In DNA form, the CDR3 reads TGTGCCAGCAGGGGGACGGACAGTCCCATGCGCCAAGAGACCCAGTACTTC.

The chain links TRBV7-6 to TRBJ2-7; 7 bases are shared with TRBD1. V trimming: 5 bases; J trimming: 0 bases; junction bases outside the gene matches: 4. Germline V CDR1 and CDR2: SGHVS, FNYEAQ. The CDR3 is 14 amino acids. The CDR3 coding sequence is TGTGCCAGCAGCCCGAGGGGGCGCTCCTACGAGCAGTACTTC. Its protein is CASSPRGRSYEQYF.

The J gene is TRBJ1-2, the V gene TRBV5-8; D gene uncertain. Germline CDR1 is SGHTS and CDR2 is YDEGEE. This CDR3 is 12 amino acids long. The V end was cut by 0 bases, the J end by 4 bases, with 4 bases between. DNA for the CDR3: TGTGCCAGCAGCTTGGTCGGCTATGGCTACACCTTC. This sequence encodes CASSLVGYGYTF.

This clone has more than one count but fewer than ten. V and J are TRBV5-4 and TRBJ2-1, with 10 bases lining up with TRBD2. The V gene's germline CDR1 is SGHNT and CDR2 YYREEE (reference sequence). V shed 0 bases, J shed 0 bases, and the junction held 6 bases outside the gene matches. The CDR3 is 18 residues long. The CDR3 protein is CASSLASGSVSSYNEQFF. The CDR3 coding sequence is TGTGCCAGCAGCTTGGCTAGCGGGAGTGTTAGCTCCTACAATGAGCAGTTCTTC.

This clone has only one observation. Mismatch with germline at one junction end may stem from a read error. The V gene is TRBV13, the J gene TRBJ2-1; 15 bases align to TRBD2. Germline V gene data show CDR1 as PRHDT and CDR2 as FYEKMQ (reference sequence). The CDR3 has 19 residues. The CDR3 is CASSLGLAGGPFFYNEQFF. The CDR3 DNA reads as TGTGCCAGCAGCCTAGGACTAGCGGGAGGGCCATTTTTCTACAATGAGCAGTTCTTC.

The rearrangement uses TRBV25-1 and TRBJ2-5; tentative D call: TRBD1 (6 bases). This CDR3 is built from 14 residues. Deletions cut 4 bases from V and 1 base from J, with 10 bases between. Germline V gives CDR1 MGHDK, CDR2 SYGVNS. The CDR3 DNA reads TGTGCCAGCAGTGGAAGGACAGTCCAAGAGACCCAGTACTTC. Amino acid sequence: CASSGRTVQETQYF. Based on the CDR3 plus reference TRBV25-1 and TRBJ2-5, the full variable domain is EADIYQTPRYLVIGTGKKITLECSQTMGHDKMYWYQQDPGMELHLIHYSYGVNSTEKGDLSSESTVSRIRTEHFPLTLESARPSHTSQYLCASSGRTVQETQYFGPGTRLLVL.

The rearrangement uses TRBV4-3 and TRBJ2-7; TRBD1 agrees at 7 bases. The CDR3 has 16 amino acids. CDR1 is LGHNA and CDR2 is YSLEER in the germline V gene. Germline trimming cut 0 bases from V and 1 base from J; bases unmatched to any gene: 6. The DNA for the CDR3 is TGCGCCAGCAGCCAAGATACGGGACAGATGTCCTACGAGCAGTACTTC. Its translation: CASSQDTGQMSYEQYF.

The V gene is TRBV30, the J gene TRBJ1-5, with a weak D call TRBD1 (6 bases). The CDR3 sequence is 14 residues long. The germline CDR1 and CDR2 sequences are GTSNPN and SVGIG (reference sequence). Trimming took 4 bases from V and 4 from J, leaving 14 bases between them. The DNA for the CDR3 is TGTGCCTGGACCCGACAGGACGGGAATCAGCCCCAGCATTTT. Translated: CAWTRQDGNQPQHF.

The CDR3 reads CASSLDGGATDTQYF. The CDR3 nucleotides read TGTGCCAGCAGCCTGGACGGGGGAGCCACAGATACGCAGTATTTT. The chain carries TRBV5-4 and TRBJ2-3; D might be TRBD2 (6 bases). The germline V gene encodes CDR1 SGHNT and CDR2 YYREEE (reference sequence). The CDR3 covers 15 residues. Trimming cost V 4 bases and J 2 bases, with 14 bases left between them.

The chain joins TRBV6-6 to TRBJ2-5, with TRBD1 matching over 8 bases. The better agreement between TRBJ2-7 and the DNA end casts doubt on the J call. The CDR3 runs 16 residues. Germline V gene data show CDR1 as MNHNY and CDR2 as SVGAGI (reference sequence). CDR3 coding DNA: TGTGCCAGCAGGGAGAAGAACAGGGGGTTAGGTCTCGAGCAGTACTTC. It is translated as CASREKNRGLGLEQYF.

The genes are TRBV15 and TRBJ2-4, with 10 nucleotides matching TRBD2. Trimming cost V 1 base and J 7 bases; bases outside gene matches: 4. The CDR3 consists of 15 residues. Germline values: CDR1 LNHNV, CDR2 YYDKDF (reference sequence). CDR3 coding DNA: TGTGCCACCAGCAGAGCTAGCGGGAGTGGGAACATTCAGTACTTC. It translates to CATSRASGSGNIQYF.

The chain is built from TRBV28 and TRBJ2-7, with 10 bases matching TRBD1. With 6 bases clipped from V and 3 bases from J, the junction kept 11 bases outside the gene matches. The CDR3 has 16 residues. Germline loops: CDR1 MDHEN, CDR2 SYDVKM. The CDR3 sequence: CASSKRGTGVDYEQYF. DNA of the CDR3: TGTGCCAGCAGCAAACGGGGGACAGGGGTGGACTACGAGCAGTACTTC.

V is TRBV5-4 and J is TRBJ1-3; D possibly corresponds to TRBD1 (6 bases). CDR1 SGHNT and CDR2 YYREEE come from the germline V gene (reference sequence). The CDR3 is 15 amino acids. V shed 0 bases and J shed 3 bases, with 10 bases lying between them. CDR3 in amino acids: CASSLAETGGNTIYF. The DNA for the CDR3 is TGTGCCAGCAGCTTGGCTGAGACAGGTGGAAACACCATATATTTT.

V is TRBV4-1 and J is TRBJ2-2; 9 positions agree with TRBD2. This CDR3 has 16 residues. J gave up 4 bases and V 3 bases, and 6 bases lay outside the gene matches. Per the germline V gene, CDR1 is MGHRA and CDR2 is YSYEKL. CDR3 loop: CASSQGTSGFTGELFF. The CDR3 DNA is TGCGCCAGCAGCCAGGGAACTAGCGGGTTCACCGGGGAGCTGTTTTTT.

The rearrangement links TRBV28 to TRBJ2-1; no clear D gene. The germline V and J ends were trimmed by 6 bases and 2 bases, with 2 bases remaining between them. CDR3 length: 11 residues. The germline CDR1 and CDR2 sequences are MDHEN and SYDVKM. The CDR3 here is CASSTYNEQFF. The CDR3 nucleotides are TGTGCCAGCAGCACCTACAATGAGCAGTTCTTC. Variable domain in full (rest from reference TRBV28 and TRBJ2-1): DVKVTQSSRYLVKRTGEKVFLECVQDMDHENMFWYRQDPGLGLRLIYFSYDVKMKEKGDIPEGYSVSREKKERFSLILESASTNQTSMYLCASSTYNEQFFGPGTRLTVL.

This chain connects TRBV6-1 to TRBJ1-3, with TRBD1 matching over 10 bases. The V gene's germline CDR1 is MNHNS and CDR2 SASEGT. CDR3 size: 15 residues. The V and J ends lost 11 bases and 2 bases, in that order; junction bases with no gene match: 9. The CDR3 sequence is CASHRQGAPGNTIYF. The CDR3 DNA is TGTGCCTCCCATCGACAGGGGGCGCCTGGAAACACCATATATTTT.

The chain uses TRBV2 and TRBJ2-5; D perhaps matches TRBD2 (5 bases). The CDR3 covers 14 residues. V was pared by 3 bases and J by 9 bases, with 17 bases between. CDR1 is SNHLY and CDR2 is FYNNEI in the germline V gene. In nucleotides, the CDR3 is TGTGCCAGCAGTGAGTCAAGCGGCGGCTTGGCCCAGTACTTC. Protein sequence: CASSESSGGLAQYF.

CDR3 region: CASSLRPGQGPDEQYF. CDR3 in DNA: TGTGCCAGCAGCTTGAGGCCGGGACAGGGGCCCGACGAGCAGTACTTC. The gene calls are TRBV5-8 and TRBJ2-5; 10 positions agree with TRBD1. The DNA end is more similar to TRBJ2-7, so the J call may be wrong. Per the germline V gene, CDR1 is SGHTS and CDR2 is YDEGEE. The CDR3 spans 16 residues.

The gene calls are TRBV6-5 and TRBJ2-1, with D unclear. Germline CDR1 is MNHEY and CDR2 is SVGAGI. Trimming stripped 1 base from V and 7 bases from J, with 17 bases between. The CDR3 is made up of 16 amino acids. The DNA of the CDR3 is TGTGCCAGCAGTTACTACATGCGTGCCCGGCGGAATGAGCAGTTCTTC. Its protein product is CASSYYMRARRNEQFF.

The rearrangement joins TRBV18 to TRBJ1-1; D is perhaps TRBD1 (6 bases). Germline lookup yields CDR1 KGHSH and CDR2 LQKENI. The V and J ends lost 5 bases and 0 bases respectively, with 16 bases between them. The CDR3 runs 16 residues. CDR3: CASSLGGGPLNTEAFF. In DNA form, the CDR3 reads TGTGCCAGCTCATTAGGGGGGGGGCCCCTGAACACTGAAGCTTTCTTT.

V gene TRBV19 combines with J gene TRBJ1-5; 9 bases agree with TRBD1. V dropped 10 bases and J dropped 7; count of bases not matched to a gene: 8. Germline values: CDR1 LNHDA, CDR2 SQIVND (reference sequence). This CDR3 has 13 residues. As DNA, the CDR3 is TGTGCCACCTCACAGGGGGCAGGGCAGCCCCAGCATTTT. Protein sequence: CATSQGAGQPQHF. The whole variable domain, filled in from reference TRBV19 and TRBJ1-5, reads DGGITQSPKYLFRKEGQNVTLSCEQNLNHDAMYWYRQDPGQGLRLIYYSQIVNDFQKGDIAEGYSVSREKKESFPLTVTSAQKNPTAFYLCATSQGAGQPQHFGDGTRLSIL.

The V call is TRBV25-1, the J call TRBJ2-7, with 10 bases identical to TRBD1. The V gene end was trimmed by 4 bases and the J gene end by 2 bases; junction bases not matched to a gene: 11. Germline V gene sequence: CDR1 MGHDK, CDR2 SYGVNS. The CDR3 runs 17 residues. CDR3 protein: CASSARKNGQGAYEQYF. The CDR3 DNA sequence: TGTGCCAGCAGTGCTCGTAAGAATGGACAGGGGGCCTACGAGCAGTACTTC.